There are many counts of the clone carrying this TCR beta chain. 5'RACE with 10-nucleotide random UMIs produced the cDNA. Over 170 million TCR-beta sequences from 15-18 subjects came from every sequencing run. TCRdb recomputed calls from the 5' RACE reads with MiXCR, one row per CDR3 protein. The sample holds tens of thousands of distinct CDR3 sequences, roughly 11% seen once. V was pared by 5 bases and J by 10 bases, with 9 bases of the junction left unmatched. The CDR3 contains 13 residues. Germline CDR1 is KGHDR and CDR2 is SFDVKD. This entry belongs to a study of neurological immune-mediated disorders. Source material was 2 million unsorted PBMCs, stored at -80 °C in RNAlater.

The receptor was isolated from a man in his 60s in good health. Material: PBMCs. The chain combines TRBV24-1 with TRBJ1-2; 7 nucleotides align to TRBD1. CDR3: CATSAADRRDYTF. CDR3 nucleotide sequence: TGTGCCACCAGTGCCGCGGACAGGAGAGACTACACCTTC.